Included here is one T cell receptor (beta chain) sequence, with context. This record belongs to a study of cytomegalovirus exposure and HLA in healthy donors. The CDR3 contains 13 residues. Germline assignment: CDR1 MNHEY and CDR2 SVGAGI. The study ran its PCR with 60 Vbeta and 13 Jbeta primers. Here immunoSEQ multiplex PCR was the method, and the copy in TCRdb shows in-frame clones only, minus some. The repertoire has 200,000 to 250,000 clones, roughly 79% of them found once; the top ten carry about 1.8%. This clonotype was obtained from a man younger than 35 in good health and CMV-seronegative. Sequenced input: PBMCs. The chain carries TRBV6-5 and TRBJ2-5; TRBD1 agrees at 7 bases. The J call may be faulty, since TRBJ2-7 better matches the DNA end. CDR3 nucleotide sequence: TGTGCCAGCAGTTATGGGACAGTCTACGAGCAGTACTTC. Protein: CASSYGTVYEQYF.